The next 30 T cell receptor beta chains were all read from a single sample in a study of blood T cell repertoires in COVID-19. Measured with immunoSEQ multiplex PCR; TCRdb has only the in-frame clones, and not every one. The sample holds fewer than 450,000 clones; 88% are singletons and the top ten take 0.9% to 1.5%. The sequenced sample was PBMCs or T cells enriched from blood (not recorded which). These receptors all come from a woman aged 18 to 35 who had recovered from COVID-19.

The chain has TRBV27 and TRBJ2-7; 9 positions agree with TRBD2. The ends lost 3 bases at V and 6 bases at J; junction bases unmatched: 6. Per the germline V gene, CDR1 is MNHEY and CDR2 is SMNVEV (reference sequence). The length of the CDR3 is 14 residues. The CDR3 here is CASSFAGGGREQYF. CDR3 coding DNA: TGTGCCAGCAGTTTTGCGGGGGGGGGCCGCGAGCAGTACTTC.

The chain employs TRBV7-9 and TRBJ1-2, with D perhaps matching TRBD1 (6 bases). CDR3 length: 12 residues. Germline assignment: CDR1 SEHNR and CDR2 FQNEAQ (reference sequence). Trimming took off 4 bases at V and 5 bases at J, with 8 bases between the two ends. The CDR3 spells CASSWTAYGYTF. CDR3 coding DNA: TGTGCCAGCAGCTGGACAGCTTATGGCTACACCTTC.

Concerning this clone: Other nucleotide sequences from this sample produce the same CDR3. The chain recombines TRBV9 with TRBJ2-1, with 7 positions matching TRBD2. Germline CDR1 SGDLS, CDR2 YYNGEE. Trimming took 2 bases from V and 3 from J; bases not matched to a gene: 2. The CDR3 sequence is 14 residues long. The DNA for the CDR3 is TGTGCCAGCAGCGTGGCTAGCGGCTACAATGAGCAGTTCTTC. Translated, it gives CASSVASGYNEQFF.

The chain carries TRBV7-9 and TRBJ1-5; D unclear. Germline CDR1 and CDR2: SEHNR and FQNEAQ (reference sequence). Deletions cut 1 base from V and 0 bases from J, with 7 bases between. The CDR3 spans 15 residues. CDR3 nucleotide sequence: TGTGCCAGCAGCTTAGATAATCCTAGCAATCAGCCCCAGCATTTT. Translation: CASSLDNPSNQPQHF. Together with reference TRBV7-9 and TRBJ1-5, the CDR3 gives the full variable domain: DTGVSQNPRHKITKRGQNVTFRCDPISEHNRLYWYRQTLGQGPEFLTYFQNEAQLEKSRLLSDRFSAERPKGSFSTLEIQRTEQGDSAMYLCASSLDNPSNQPQHFGDGTRLSIL.

Comment on this clone: The same CDR3 arises from other DNA sequences in this sample as well. The chain combines TRBV6-5 with TRBJ1-2; 9 bases fit TRBD1. V trimming: 5 bases; J trimming: 3 bases; junction bases outside the gene matches: 1. The CDR3 length is 13 residues. Per germline, CDR1 MNHEY and CDR2 SVGAGI. In nucleotides, the CDR3 is TGTGCCAGCAGTAGGACAGGGGACTATGGCTACACCTTC. This encodes CASSRTGDYGYTF.

In its sample, this clone was seen once. CDR3 bases: TGTGCCAGCAGCCAATCCACTAGCGGGGGGGTTAGCACAGATACGCAGTATTTT. Encoded protein: CASSQSTSGGVSTDTQYF. The chain has TRBV3-1 (or the pseudogene TRBV3-2) and TRBJ2-3, with TRBD2 matching 13 bases. The length of the CDR3 is 18 residues. Trimming took 2 bases from V and 0 from J; bases not matched to a gene: 5. CDR1 is LGHDT and CDR2 is YNNKEL in the germline V gene (reference sequence).

V usage is TRBV11-2 and J usage is TRBJ1-1, with no clear D. Per germline, CDR1 SGHAT and CDR2 FQNNGV. V was pared by 1 base and J by 7 bases, with 10 bases between. The CDR3 contains 13 residues. The DNA for the CDR3 is TGTGCCAGCAGCTTAGTACTCGTCGGTGAAGCTTTCTTT. It specifies CASSLVLVGEAFF.

The chain's CDR3 is CATSRGRDRGDTEAFF. In DNA, the CDR3 is TGTGCCACCAGCAGAGGGAGGGACAGGGGGGACACTGAAGCTTTCTTT. This sequence joins TRBV15 and TRBJ1-1; 11 bases line up with TRBD1. The CDR3 consists of 16 residues. Germline trimming cut 1 base from V and 3 bases from J; bases unmatched to any gene: 4. Germline assignment: CDR1 LNHNV and CDR2 YYDKDF (reference sequence).

The chain is built from TRBV4-1 and TRBJ2-7; 9 nucleotides agree with TRBD1. The J segment lost 4 bases and the V segment lost 3 bases, leaving 4 bases of the junction unmatched. This CDR3 contains 14 residues. The germline V gene encodes CDR1 MGHRA and CDR2 YSYEKL. The CDR3 DNA reads TGCGCCAGCAGCCACCTGGACAGGGGTTACGAGCAGTACTTC. Residues: CASSHLDRGYEQYF.

V and J are TRBV19 and TRBJ1-2; weak D call: TRBD1 (5 bases). The CDR3 is 14 residues long. Germline CDR1 reads LNHDA; CDR2 reads SQIVND (reference sequence). The V and J ends lost 3 bases and 0 bases respectively, with 8 bases between them. The CDR3 coding sequence is TGTGCCAGTAGTATTAAGACAGCTAACTATGGCTACACCTTC. The encoded protein is CASSIKTANYGYTF.

The CDR3: CASSLGQYSYNEQFF. The DNA of the CDR3 is TGTGCCAGCAGCTTAGGACAGTACTCCTACAATGAGCAGTTCTTC. This chain connects TRBV6-5 to TRBJ2-1, with D perhaps TRBD1 (6 bases). The CDR3 has 15 residues. CDR1 and CDR2 from the germline V gene are MNHEY and SVGAGI. V shed 6 bases and J shed 0 bases, with 12 bases lying between them.

V is TRBV5-1 and J is TRBJ1-1; weak D call: TRBD1 (6 bases). Germline assignment: CDR1 SGHRS and CDR2 YFSETQ. CDR3 length equals 14 residues. Trimming took 4 bases from V and 4 from J, leaving 14 bases between them. The CDR3: CASSPAGVGTEAFF. CDR3 nucleotide sequence: TGCGCCAGCAGCCCTGCAGGGGTTGGCACTGAAGCTTTCTTT.

The gene calls are TRBV19 and TRBJ2-1; TRBD1 matches at 7 bases. The V gene's germline CDR1 is LNHDA and CDR2 SQIVND (reference sequence). The ends lost 7 bases at V and 10 bases at J; junction bases unmatched: 10. This CDR3 comprises 13 residues. The CDR3, as DNA: TGTGCCAGTACCTCACAGGGGCATGGGGAGCAGTTCTTC. Its protein is CASTSQGHGEQFF.

This rearrangement joins TRBV29-1 to TRBJ2-2; TRBD1 matches at 8 bases. The trim removed 6 bases at V and 5 bases at J, leaving 8 bases unmatched. The CDR3 has 14 amino acids. Germline values: CDR1 SQVTM, CDR2 ANQGSEA. The CDR3 DNA reads TGCAGCGTGGGACAGGAGGTATGGACCGGGGAGCTGTTTTTT. As protein: CSVGQEVWTGELFF.

The rearrangement links TRBV6-6 to TRBJ2-7; possible D gene TRBD2, 5 bases. Germline V gene sequence: CDR1 MNHNY, CDR2 SVGAGI (reference sequence). The CDR3 is 14 amino acids. V lost 2 bases to trimming and J lost 3 bases, with 11 bases between them. CDR3 coding DNA: TGTGCCAGCAGTTACCTCCCCGGGGACTACGAGCAGTACTTC. This gives the protein CASSYLPGDYEQYF.

V is TRBV2 and J is TRBJ2-7; 8 bases fit TRBD1. The CDR3 totals 17 residues. The ends lost 0 bases at V and 3 bases at J; junction bases unmatched: 10. Germline-derived CDR1 and CDR2 are SNHLY and FYNNEI. This chain's CDR3 is CASSEANFQGAYYEQYF. The DNA of the CDR3 is TGTGCCAGCAGTGAAGCGAATTTTCAGGGGGCTTACTACGAGCAGTACTTC. The variable domain in full, with the rest retrieved from reference TRBV2 and TRBJ2-7, is EPEVTQTPSHQVTQMGQEVILRCVPISNHLYFYWYRQILGQKVEFLVSFYNNEISEKSEIFDDQFSVERPDGSNFTLKIRSTKLEDSAMYFCASSEANFQGAYYEQYFGPGTRLTVT.

The chain carries TRBV28 and TRBJ1-6; D remains ambiguous. The CDR3 contains 13 residues. Germline V gives CDR1 MDHEN, CDR2 SYDVKM. With 3 bases removed from V and 6 bases from J, the gap between germline ends came to 6 bases. The CDR3 sequence is CASSFGLNSPLHF. DNA of the CDR3: TGTGCCAGCAGTTTTGGCCTTAATTCACCCCTCCACTTT.

V and J are TRBV5-6 and TRBJ2-7; the match to TRBD1 covers 7 bases. The V gene's germline CDR1 is SGHDT and CDR2 YYEEEE. Trimming cost V 8 bases and J 3 bases; bases outside gene matches: 11. The CDR3 contains 14 residues. The CDR3 DNA reads TGTGCCAGTCGCCCCAAGGGACAGTACTACGAGCAGTACTTC. This sequence encodes CASRPKGQYYEQYF. Filled out from reference TRBV5-6 and TRBJ2-7, the complete variable domain reads DAGVTQSPTHLIKTRGQQVTLRCSPKSGHDTVSWYQQALGQGPQFIFQYYEEEERQRGNFPDRFSGHQFPNYSSELNVNALLLGDSALYLCASRPKGQYYEQYFGPGTRLTVT.

The V call is TRBV28, the J call TRBJ1-1, with D uncertain. V lost 8 bases and J lost 0, with 4 bases in between. Germline loops: CDR1 MDHEN, CDR2 SYDVKM. The CDR3 is made up of 11 amino acids. The CDR3: CASYMNTEAFF. Written as DNA, the CDR3 is TGTGCCAGCTACATGAACACTGAAGCTTTCTTT.

At least ten counts were recorded for this clone. The chain joins TRBV6-4 to TRBJ1-4; 10 bases fit TRBD1. V dropped 6 bases and J dropped 8; count of bases not matched to a gene: 6. The CDR3 loop spans 14 amino acids. Germline V lookup: CDR1 MRHNA, CDR2 SNTAGT. CDR3 in DNA: TGTGCCAGCAGCGCCGGGACAGGGGAGGAAAAACTGTTTTTT. It yields the protein CASSAGTGEEKLFF.

This clone was recorded only once. The V call is TRBV4-3, the J call TRBJ2-7; TRBD1 is a possible D gene (5 bases). Deletions cut 0 bases from V and 5 bases from J, with 8 bases between. Germline V gene lookup returns CDR1 LGHNA and CDR2 YSLEER. This CDR3 is built from 13 residues. CDR3 nucleotides: TGCGCCAGCAGCCAAGACAGGGTCCACGAGCAGTACTTC. Its protein product is CASSQDRVHEQYF.

The CDR3 DNA reads as TGTGCCAGCTCACTTCAGGGGGCGCAGAGCTATGGCTACACCTTC. Translated, it gives CASSLQGAQSYGYTF. The rearrangement joins TRBV18 to TRBJ1-2; 8 bases agree with TRBD1. The CDR3 is 15 amino acids. CDR1 is KGHSH, CDR2 LQKENI, per germline. With 4 bases clipped from V and 4 bases from J, the junction kept 8 bases outside the gene matches.

The chain links TRBV15 to TRBJ1-6; weak D call: TRBD1 (6 bases). Per the germline V gene, CDR1 is LNHNV and CDR2 is YYDKDF (reference sequence). Trimming took off 6 bases at V and 0 bases at J, with 12 bases between the two ends. CDR3 length equals 16 residues. In DNA, the CDR3 is TGTGCCACCAGGGTTGACAGGAGCTCCTATAATTCACCCCTCCACTTT. Its translation is CATRVDRSSYNSPLHF.

The chain couples TRBV27 to TRBJ1-3; the D gene is possibly TRBD1 (6 bases). Germline CDR1 reads MNHEY; CDR2 reads SMNVEV (reference sequence). Trimming removed 6 bases at V and 1 base at J, with 10 bases between. This CDR3 spans 14 amino acids. The CDR3 protein is CASRNQGSGNTIYF. CDR3 DNA: TGTGCCAGCAGAAACCAGGGGTCTGGAAACACCATATATTTT.

The V call is TRBV5-4, the J call TRBJ1-1; the match to TRBD1 covers 8 bases. CDR1 and CDR2 (germline): SGHNT, YYREEE (reference sequence). This CDR3 comprises 15 residues. Unmatched junction bases numbered 2, after V lost 1 base and J lost 0 bases. The CDR3 DNA reads as TGTGCCAGCAGCTTGACAGGGGGTATGAACACTGAAGCTTTCTTT. This sequence encodes CASSLTGGMNTEAFF.

In this sample, this clone turned up once. This chain uses TRBV4-1 with TRBJ1-2; 7 bases match TRBD1. V shed 3 bases, J shed 3 bases, and the junction held 4 bases outside the gene matches. This CDR3 has 14 amino acids. CDR1 is MGHRA and CDR2 is YSYEKL in the germline V gene. CDR3 sequence: CASSQEDRDYGYTF. CDR3 nucleotide sequence: TGCGCCAGCAGCCAGGAAGACAGGGACTATGGCTACACCTTC.

The rearrangement links TRBV29-1 to TRBJ1-3; 9 bases are a match to TRBD1. The CDR3 loop spans 15 amino acids. Germline values: CDR1 SQVTM, CDR2 ANQGSEA. The V segment lost 0 bases and the J segment 6 bases; nucleotides outside the gene matches: 6. The CDR3 region has the DNA TGCAGCGTTGAAGATGGCGGACAGGGGTTAAACACCATATATTTT. This translates into CSVEDGGQGLNTIYF.

This chain joins TRBV7-3 and TRBJ2-3; tentatively, D is TRBD1 (5 bases). V was clipped by 4 bases and J by 1 base, with 6 bases between them. The CDR3 is made up of 13 amino acids. Looked up from germline, CDR1 is SGHTA and CDR2 is FQGTGA. CDR3 residues: CASSSQGTDTQYF. The CDR3 nucleotides are TGTGCCAGCAGCTCACAGGGCACAGATACGCAGTATTTT. Filled out from reference TRBV7-3 and TRBJ2-3, the complete variable domain reads GAGVSQTPSNKVTEKGKYVELRCDPISGHTALYWYRQSLGQGPEFLIYFQGTGAADDSGLPNDRFFAVRPEGSVSTLKIQRTERGDSAVYLCASSSQGTDTQYFGPGTRLTVL.

This clone was picked up one time. The chain couples TRBV5-1 to TRBJ1-2; no firm D call. The CDR3 covers 14 residues. Germline V gene data show CDR1 as SGHRS and CDR2 as YFSETQ. The V gene lost 8 bases and the J gene lost 8 bases, with 22 bases spanning the gap. The CDR3 here is CASQLGPAEGGYTF. The CDR3 nucleotides read TGCGCCAGTCAATTGGGTCCGGCGGAGGGCGGCTACACCTTC.

Written as DNA, the CDR3 is TGTGCCATGGACAGAGGAAACTATGGCTACACCTTC. It codes for CAMDRGNYGYTF. This chain uses TRBV5-3 with TRBJ1-2; D might be TRBD1 (6 bases). TRBV5-3 is identified as an open reading frame with a role that is uncertain. V shed 9 bases and J shed 2 bases, with 11 bases lying between them. This CDR3 is 12 amino acids long.